The 2 T cell receptor beta chains in this list originate from one sample, sequenced in a study of T cells in Graves' hyperthyroidism and ophthalmopathy. Using RNA transcripts as the source, TCR beta CDR3 regions were amplified. The HTBI primer set served for first-round RT-PCR of the TCR CDR3. TCRdb processed the multiplex PCR reads anew with MiXCR; each CDR3 protein has one entry. The sample has 550,000 to 800,000 distinct CDR3 sequences, about 18% seen once. Sequencing input: blood. The receptors were gathered from a man aged 45 to 65 with Graves' hyperthyroidism.

The rearrangement joins TRBV24-1 to TRBJ2-1; no clear D. V was pared by 3 bases and J by 0 bases, with 11 bases between. From germline, CDR1 is KGHDR and CDR2 SFDVKD. CDR3 length: 16 amino acids. The CDR3, as DNA: TGTGCCACCAGTGATGGTCCGATCAGCTCCTACAATGAGCAGTTCTTC. This sequence encodes CATSDGPISSYNEQFF.

The rearrangement uses TRBV2 and TRBJ2-1; tentative D call: TRBD1 (6 bases). Trimming took off 7 bases at V and 7 bases at J, with 14 bases between the two ends. This CDR3 spans 13 amino acids. Per the germline V gene, CDR1 is SNHLY and CDR2 is FYNNEI. CDR3 sequence: CASKGVLGNEQFF. CDR3 coding DNA: TGTGCCAGCAAGGGGGTATTAGGAAATGAGCAGTTCTTC.